The rows below give T cell receptor beta chains drawn from one sample of a study of shared clonotypes between healthy human individuals. TCRdb keeps only in-frame clones here, not all; method: immunoSEQ multiplex PCR. The table lists about 1.1 million clones, about 80% of them singletons. The source material was memory CD4+ T cells from PBMCs. The receptors originated from a man aged 18 to 35 in good health. Some clones in this sample may be carry-over from other donors' samples. Both conserved end residues are part of each CDR3. Fields, in order: clone size, D gene, V gene, J gene, CDR3 DNA, CDR3 protein. A D gene is named only where the DNA matches it firmly. Rows give clone size only sometimes, using once, few, many, or a class for an expanded clone.

clone_size: NA
d_call: NA
v_call: TRBV29-1
j_call: TRBJ1-3
cdr3_nt: TGCAGCGCAGCACAGGGTTCTGGAAACACCATATATTTT
cdr3_aa: CSAAQGSGNTIYF

clone_size: many
d_call: NA
v_call: TRBV7-2
j_call: TRBJ2-5
cdr3_nt: TGTGCCAGCAGCTTAGGGAGCGGCCCAGGGACCCAGTACTTC
cdr3_aa: CASSLGSGPGTQYF

clone_size: NA
d_call: NA
v_call: TRBV20-1
j_call: TRBJ1-4
cdr3_nt: TGCAGTGCTGTGGCCCGTGAAAAACTGTTTTTT
cdr3_aa: CSAVAREKLFF

clone_size: NA
d_call: TRBD1
v_call: TRBV6-6
j_call: TRBJ1-2
cdr3_nt: TGTGCCAGCAGCCGGGGGACAGTCAACTATGGCTACACCTTC
cdr3_aa: CASSRGTVNYGYTF

clone_size: NA
d_call: TRBD1
v_call: TRBV2
j_call: TRBJ2-1
cdr3_nt: TGTGCCGGAAGCCAGGGGGCCGACAATGAGCAGTTCTTC
cdr3_aa: CAGSQGADNEQFF

clone_size: NA
d_call: TRBD2
v_call: TRBV6-1
j_call: TRBJ2-2
cdr3_nt: TGTGCCAGCCGATTTAGCGGGAGTACCGGGGAGCTGTTTTTT
cdr3_aa: CASRFSGSTGELFF

clone_size: NA
d_call: NA
v_call: TRBV7-7
j_call: TRBJ2-2
cdr3_nt: TGTGCCAGCAGCCAAGTCGCCCGCGCGAACACCGGGGAGCTGTTTTTT
cdr3_aa: CASSQVARANTGELFF

clone_size: many
d_call: NA
v_call: TRBV7-3
j_call: TRBJ2-5
cdr3_nt: TGTGCCAGCAGCCAAGGGACGGAACAAGAGACCCAGTACTTC
cdr3_aa: CASSQGTEQETQYF

clone_size: few
d_call: NA
v_call: TRBV29-1
j_call: TRBJ2-3
cdr3_nt: TGCAGCGTTCCGGGCCTCGGGGCAACAGATACGCAGTATTTT
cdr3_aa: CSVPGLGATDTQYF

clone_size: many
d_call: TRBD1
v_call: TRBV5-1
j_call: TRBJ1-1
cdr3_nt: TGCGCCAGCAGCGTGGACAGGGGACAAGCTTTCTTT
cdr3_aa: CASSVDRGQAFF

clone_size: many
d_call: NA
v_call: TRBV29-1
j_call: TRBJ2-7
cdr3_nt: TGCAGCGTTGGAAGCACCTACGAGCAGTACTTC
cdr3_aa: CSVGSTYEQYF

clone_size: NA
d_call: TRBD1
v_call: TRBV11-2
j_call: TRBJ2-1
cdr3_nt: TGTGCCAGCAGCGTAGGAACAGGGGTGCCCTACAATGAGCAGTTCTTC
cdr3_aa: CASSVGTGVPYNEQFF

clone_size: NA
d_call: NA
v_call: TRBV7-2
j_call: TRBJ1-3
cdr3_nt: TGTGCCAGCAGCTTTGGTATGAGAGGATCTGGAAACACCATATATTTT
cdr3_aa: CASSFGMRGSGNTIYF

clone_size: NA
d_call: TRBD1
v_call: TRBV14
j_call: TRBJ2-2
cdr3_nt: TGTGCCAGCAGCCGTGGGACAGTTCGGGGCACCGGGGAGCTGTTTTTT
cdr3_aa: CASSRGTVRGTGELFF

clone_size: once
d_call: TRBD2
v_call: TRBV7-9
j_call: TRBJ2-1
cdr3_nt: TGTGCCAGCAGCCCCCCCGGGGGGGGTTACAATGAGCAGTTCTTC
cdr3_aa: CASSPPGGGYNEQFF

clone_size: many
d_call: NA
v_call: TRBV7-9
j_call: TRBJ2-5
cdr3_nt: TGTGCCAGCAGCTTAGGGGGTGGGGAGACCCAGTACTTC
cdr3_aa: CASSLGGGETQYF

clone_size: few
d_call: NA
v_call: TRBV4-2
j_call: TRBJ1-1
cdr3_nt: TGTGCCAGCAGTCACGGGGGCGGCACTGAAGCTTTCTTT
cdr3_aa: CASSHGGGTEAFF

clone_size: NA
d_call: NA
v_call: TRBV20-1
j_call: TRBJ2-7
cdr3_nt: TGCAGTGCGACAGGAGCCTACGAGCAGTACTTC
cdr3_aa: CSATGAYEQYF